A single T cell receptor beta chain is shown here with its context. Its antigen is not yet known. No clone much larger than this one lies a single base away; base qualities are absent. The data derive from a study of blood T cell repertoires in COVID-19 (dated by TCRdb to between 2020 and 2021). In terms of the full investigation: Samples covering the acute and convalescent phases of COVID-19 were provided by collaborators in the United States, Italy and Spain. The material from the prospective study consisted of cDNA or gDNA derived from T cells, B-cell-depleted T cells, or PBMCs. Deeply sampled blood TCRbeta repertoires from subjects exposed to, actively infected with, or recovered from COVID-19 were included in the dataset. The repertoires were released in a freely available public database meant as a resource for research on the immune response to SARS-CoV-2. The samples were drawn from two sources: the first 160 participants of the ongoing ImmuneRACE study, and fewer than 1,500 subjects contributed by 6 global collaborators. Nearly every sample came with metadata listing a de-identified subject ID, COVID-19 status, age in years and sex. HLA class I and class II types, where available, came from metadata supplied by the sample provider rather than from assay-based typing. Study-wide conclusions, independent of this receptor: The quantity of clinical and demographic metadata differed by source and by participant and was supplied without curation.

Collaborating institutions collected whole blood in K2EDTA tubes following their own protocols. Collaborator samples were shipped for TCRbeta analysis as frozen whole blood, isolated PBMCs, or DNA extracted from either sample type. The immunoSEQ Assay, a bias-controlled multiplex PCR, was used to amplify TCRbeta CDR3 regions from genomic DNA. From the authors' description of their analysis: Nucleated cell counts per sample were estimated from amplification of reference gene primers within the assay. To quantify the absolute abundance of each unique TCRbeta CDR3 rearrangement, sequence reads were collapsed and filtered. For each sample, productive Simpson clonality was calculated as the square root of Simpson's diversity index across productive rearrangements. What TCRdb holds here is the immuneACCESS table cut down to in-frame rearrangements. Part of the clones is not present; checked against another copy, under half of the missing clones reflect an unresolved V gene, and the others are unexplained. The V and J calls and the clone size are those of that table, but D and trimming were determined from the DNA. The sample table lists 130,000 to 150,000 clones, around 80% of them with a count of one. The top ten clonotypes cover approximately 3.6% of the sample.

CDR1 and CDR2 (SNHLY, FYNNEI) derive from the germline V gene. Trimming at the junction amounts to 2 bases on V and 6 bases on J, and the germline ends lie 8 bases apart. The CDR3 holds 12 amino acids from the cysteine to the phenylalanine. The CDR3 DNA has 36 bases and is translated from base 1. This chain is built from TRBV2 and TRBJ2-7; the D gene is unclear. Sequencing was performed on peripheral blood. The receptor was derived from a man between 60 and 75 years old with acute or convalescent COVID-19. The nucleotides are TGTGCCAGCAGTGAAATGGGCCGCGAGCAGTACTTC. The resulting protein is CASSEMGREQYF.